The 6 T cell receptor beta chains reported below all come from one sample, sequenced in a study of T cell changes during pregnancy in multiple sclerosis. This table comes from immunoSEQ multiplex PCR, and its TCRdb copy is limited to in-frame clones, with some not included. The sample includes roughly 73,000 clones, more than 90% seen only once; the top ten take approximately 2%. The sample consisted of peripheral blood, taken in the second trimester of pregnancy. The receptors shown here come from a female donor in good health, enrolled as a control in a pregnancy study.

The V gene is TRBV19, the J gene TRBJ1-4; no firm D call. CDR1 is LNHDA and CDR2 is SQIVND in the germline V gene (reference sequence). This CDR3 comprises 14 residues. V gave up 7 bases and J gave up 0 bases, with 9 bases separating them. CDR3 residues: CASTSYATNEKLFF. CDR3 sequence (DNA): TGTGCCAGTACTTCGTATGCAACTAATGAAAAACTGTTTTTT.

The rearrangement joins TRBV7-2 to TRBJ1-5; no clear D gene. There are 13 residues in the CDR3. The V gene lost 5 bases and the J gene lost 4 bases, with 9 bases spanning the gap. CDR1 and CDR2 from the germline V gene are SGHTA and FQGNSA. The DNA of the CDR3 is TGTGCCAGCAGCGCAAGAGGAAATCAGCCCCAGCATTTT. Translated, it gives CASSARGNQPQHF.

V is TRBV19 and J is TRBJ1-5, with 12 bases that match TRBD1. Unmatched junction bases numbered 3, after V lost 6 bases and J lost 6 bases. In germline, CDR1 is LNHDA, CDR2 SQIVND (reference sequence). This CDR3 has 14 residues. The CDR3 region is CASRGTGGGQPQHF. As DNA, the CDR3 is TGTGCCAGTAGGGGGACAGGGGGCGGTCAGCCCCAGCATTTT.

V gene TRBV19 combines with J gene TRBJ2-1; D is unresolved. CDR1 and CDR2 (germline): LNHDA, SQIVND (reference sequence). The CDR3 is made up of 13 amino acids. The ends were cut back, 5 bases at V and 4 bases at J, with 9 bases in the middle. CDR3 sequence: CASSRRSYNEQFF. CDR3 DNA: TGTGCCAGTAGTCGCAGAAGTTACAATGAGCAGTTCTTC.

The chain combines TRBV7-3 with TRBJ2-1; 7 bases agree with TRBD1. Germline CDR1 reads SGHTA; CDR2 reads FQGTGA. CDR3 length equals 15 residues. After removal of 5 bases from V and 6 bases from J, the junction contained 10 bases not matched to a gene. The chain's CDR3 is CASSQEGGPSNEQFF. Written as DNA, the CDR3 is TGTGCCAGCAGCCAAGAAGGGGGCCCGTCCAATGAGCAGTTCTTC.

Of note for this clone: One junction end does not reproduce the germline sequence, and a read error may be involved. The V gene is TRBV6-1, the J gene TRBJ2-7, with D unresolved. The CDR3 is made up of 14 amino acids. Germline V lookup: CDR1 MNHNS, CDR2 SASEGT. This CDR3 reads CASREGLRSYEQYF. The CDR3 DNA is TGTGCCAGCAGGGAAGGGCTCCGCTCCTACGAGCAGTACTTC.